What follows are 8 T cell receptor beta chains derived from one specimen sequenced in a study of cytomegalovirus exposure and HLA in healthy donors. Researchers ran the PCR with 60 Vbeta and 13 Jbeta primers. Method: immunoSEQ multiplex PCR; TCRdb's copy keeps in-frame clones and lacks some. The data contain approximately 75,000 clones, 65% to 70% of them singletons. What was sequenced was PBMCs. These receptors were taken from a man aged 40-55 years in good health and CMV-seropositive.

This chain connects TRBV6-6 to TRBJ2-5, with 11 bases lining up with TRBD1. The germline gives CDR1 MNHNY, CDR2 SVGAGI (reference sequence). The CDR3 is made up of 15 amino acids. The trim removed 4 bases at V and 5 bases at J, leaving 6 bases unmatched. The CDR3 sequence: CASSSGQGAWETQYF. The CDR3 nucleotides read TGTGCCAGCAGTTCAGGACAGGGGGCTTGGGAGACCCAGTACTTC.

Only a few counts were recorded for this clone. This chain links TRBV6-5 with TRBJ2-3; D is possibly TRBD1 (7 bases). V lost 6 bases and J lost 2, with 12 bases in between. Germline values: CDR1 MNHEY, CDR2 SVGAGI. The CDR3 sequence is 14 residues long. The CDR3 spells CASRRDSTTDTQYF. CDR3 DNA: TGTGCCAGCAGGCGGGACAGTACCACAGATACGCAGTATTTT.

This chain joins TRBV6-5 and TRBJ1-2; no clear D gene. Germline V gene sequence: CDR1 MNHEY, CDR2 SVGAGI. The CDR3 loop spans 13 amino acids. The V end was cut by 0 bases, the J end by 5 bases, with 7 bases between. The CDR3: CASSYSAVYGYTF. The DNA for the CDR3 is TGTGCCAGCAGTTACTCGGCAGTATATGGCTACACCTTC.

J is TRBJ2-2 and V is TRBV5-4, with TRBD2 matching over 8 bases. The CDR3 runs to 16 residues. The germline V gene has CDR1 SGHNT and CDR2 YYREEE (reference sequence). J was trimmed by 2 bases and V by 3 bases; bases with no gene match: 6. The CDR3, as DNA: TGTGCCAGCAGCTCGGGCGGGGGGACTAACACCGGGGAGCTGTTTTTT. Residues: CASSSGGGTNTGELFF.

The chain employs TRBV25-1 and TRBJ1-1; D is perhaps TRBD1 (5 bases). The germline gives CDR1 MGHDK, CDR2 SYGVNS. The CDR3 contains 11 residues. The V end lost 8 bases, the J end lost 6 bases, and 10 bases lay between the germline ends. The CDR3 loop reads CASGQGSEAFF. As DNA, the CDR3 is TGTGCCAGCGGTCAGGGTTCTGAAGCTTTCTTT.

Only a few counts were recorded for this clone. The chain has TRBV1 and TRBJ2-2; the tabulated D call, TRBD1, remains unverified against the DNA. TRBV1 is assigned pseudogene status. The CDR3 is 13 residues long. CDR3 residues: CTSGKGSGGELFF. In nucleotides, the CDR3 is TGCACCAGCGGGAAGGGGTCGGGCGGGGAGCTGTTTTTT.

CDR3 residues: CASSVGGDRLNEKLFF. DNA for the CDR3: TGTGCCAGCAGCGTAGGAGGGGACAGGTTGAATGAAAAACTGTTTTTT. V is TRBV9 and J is TRBJ1-4; 8 bases are a match to TRBD1. The CDR3 sequence is 16 residues long. From germline, CDR1 is SGDLS and CDR2 YYNGEE. The junction had 6 bases not matched to a gene; V was cut back by 0 bases and J by 5 bases.

V usage is TRBV4-2 and J usage is TRBJ2-5, with 8 bases fitting TRBD2. Germline V gives CDR1 LGHNA, CDR2 YNFKEQ. This CDR3 region has 18 residues. The junction had 12 bases not matched to a gene; V was cut back by 1 base and J by 2 bases. CDR3 DNA sequence: TGTGCCAGCAGCCAAGGGCCGGACTCTAGCGGGCTTCAAGAGACCCAGTACTTC. It translates to CASSQGPDSSGLQETQYF.